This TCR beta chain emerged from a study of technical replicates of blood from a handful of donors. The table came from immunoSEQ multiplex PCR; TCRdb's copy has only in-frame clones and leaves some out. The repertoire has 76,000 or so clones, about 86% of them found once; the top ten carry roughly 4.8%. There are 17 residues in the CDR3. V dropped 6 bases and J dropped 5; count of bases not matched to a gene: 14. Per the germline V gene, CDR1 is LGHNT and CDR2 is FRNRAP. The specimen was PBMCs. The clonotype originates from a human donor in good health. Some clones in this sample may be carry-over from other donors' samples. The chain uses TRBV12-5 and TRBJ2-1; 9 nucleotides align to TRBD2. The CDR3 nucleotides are TGTGCTAGTGGCCTAAAGGGGCGGGAGGGCGGGGACAATGAGCAGTTCTTC. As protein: CASGLKGREGGDNEQFF. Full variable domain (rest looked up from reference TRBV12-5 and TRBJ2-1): DARVTQTPRHKVTEMGQEVTMRCQPILGHNTVFWYRQTMMQGLELLAYFRNRAPLDDSGMPKDRFSAEMPDATLATLKIQPSEPRDSAVYFCASGLKGREGGDNEQFFGPGTRLTVL.